This TCR beta chain was observed in a study of identical twins. The study, taken as a whole, reports: Conclusions rested on cross-sectional statistics rather than following the same donors.

Carrying unique molecular identifiers, the cDNA also gained a universal primer site through template switching. TCRdb recomputed calls from the 5' RACE reads with MiXCR, one row per CDR3 protein. The sample yields roughly 1.6 million distinct CDR3 sequences, under 35% seen once. Germline V gives CDR1 LGHNA, CDR2 YNFKEQ. The CDR3 extends over 17 amino acids. With 4 bases clipped from V and 9 bases from J, the junction kept 10 bases outside the gene matches. This clonotype has only a few counts. Its target is unknown. The sequencing input was cord blood. The receptor's source is a newborn girl in good health. J is TRBJ2-1 and V is TRBV4-2; TRBD2 matches 15 bases. In DNA, the CDR3 is TGTGCCAGCAGCCCCCGGACTAGCGGGGGGGCCGTCGTTGAGCAGTTCTTC. This encodes CASSPRTSGGAVVEQFF.